This T cell receptor (beta chain) comes out of a study of T cell changes during pregnancy in multiple sclerosis. V dropped 2 bases and J dropped 2; count of bases not matched to a gene: 5. This CDR3 is 15 amino acids long. Germline values: CDR1 SNHLY, CDR2 FYNNEI. Clones were sequenced by immunoSEQ multiplex PCR, and TCRdb holds only the in-frame ones, with some missing. Here the sample spans roughly 52,000 clones, 80% to 95% being singletons. The receptor was isolated from a female donor with multiple sclerosis, enrolled in a pregnancy study. V and J are TRBV2 and TRBJ2-5, with 7 bases that match TRBD1. The starting material was CD4+ T cells from peripheral blood mononuclear cells, obtained in the third trimester of pregnancy. CDR3 DNA: TGTGCCAGCAGTGAACTAAGCAGGGGGCAAGAGACCCAGTACTTC. Translated, it gives CASSELSRGQETQYF.